This TCR beta chain was sequenced for a study of T cell responses to AZD1222 COVID-19 vaccine (dated by TCRdb to the early 2020s). Context from the whole study: AZD1222 recipients given second doses at about 4 weeks or at about 12 weeks were pooled, since spike-specific TCR depth and breadth were not found to differ between the two schedules. A total of just over 230 trial participants underwent TCR sequencing, of whom some 200 had received two doses of AZD1222 and approximately 25 had received two doses of the MenACWY control vaccine. Trial participants were enrolled by age into 18-55, 56-69 and 70-plus year subgroups, with roughly 160, 29 and 62 TCR-sequenced participants respectively.

The CDR3 regions of human TCRbeta chains were analyzed by immunosequencing. Per the original workflow: TCRs in the repertoires were compared against a reference library of SARS-CoV-2-specific TCRs that had been generated with the MIRA antigen-specificity platform. Breadth was defined as the fraction of unique TCRs that were SARS-CoV-2-associated. Depth was defined as the fraction of total T cells that were SARS-CoV-2-associated. Using the MIRA data, each spike-specific TCR was assigned both to the spike region to which the TCR was reactive and to a CD4 or CD8 class. Log10-transformed breadth and depth values were compared by one-way ANOVA with Sidak's multiple comparisons tests. The table comes from immuneACCESS by way of TCRdb, which keeps in-frame sequences with V and J called. Part of the clones is missing from these tables; in studies checked, under half for an unresolved V gene and the rest for unknown reasons. V and J calls and clone size are as listed in that table; D and trimming were resolved from the DNA. For this sample there are roughly 100,000 clones; 90% appear just once. The ten largest account for roughly 1.4% of the sample.

The CDR3 runs 16 amino acids, cysteine and phenylalanine included. Only the CDR3 part of the read is kept: 48 bases, read in frame from the first base. V lost 3 bases and J lost 0 bases; the stretch between them is 11 bases long. Per the germline V gene (reference sequence), LNHDA is the CDR1 and SQIVND is the CDR2. Concerning this clone itself: The antigen it recognizes is unknown. The sample holds no much larger clone one base away, and base qualities are not on file.

What the study reported, not specific to this receptor: The 56-69-year group was small, and its depth increase did not reach significance, likely because of low power. The vaccine-associated CD4 TCRs covered the entire spike protein, and the dominant responses fell in regions 160-218 and 743-854. After two AZD1222 doses, both the breadth and the depth of spike-specific TCRs were significantly higher than at day 0 and than in MenACWY recipients. Because no samples from the day 14 peak response were available, repertoires could be characterized only after the peak T cell response. Epitopes outside the regions mutated in the B.1.351 and B.1.1.7 variants were reportedly recognized by nearly half of the unique spike-specific TCRs. Conclusions about previously exposed vaccinees are limited because only five to seven AZD1222 recipients were SARS-CoV-2 seropositive at baseline. Participants were mostly white British and included more females than males, and it was suggested by the authors that clonal diversity may have been underestimated.

The label giving this sample's time point can be read as: baseline before first vaccination. The vaccinee samples were drawn from two UK trials, COV001 and COV002, one of which was a single-blind randomized controlled phase 2/3 trial testing AZD1222 (ChAdOx1 nCoV-19) in healthy adults. For TCRbeta chain sequencing, PBMC samples from trial participants were taken at day 0 and at day 28 after the second dose. This chain is built from TRBV19 and TRBJ1-4; no D gene call is confident. This receptor was taken from an adult in good health. The sample consisted of peripheral blood, taken on day 0 of AZD1222 vaccination. The DNA sequence is TGTGCCAGTAGTATGCCGCGAGGTGCAACTAATGAAAAACTGTTTTTT. Its amino acids are CASSMPRGATNEKLFF. With the rest looked up from the reference TRBV19 and TRBJ1-4 genes rather than sequenced, the full variable domain is DGGITQSPKYLFRKEGQNVTLSCEQNLNHDAMYWYRQDPGQGLRLIYYSQIVNDFQKGDIAEGYSVSREKKESFPLTVTSAQKNPTAFYLCASSMPRGATNEKLFFGSGTQLSVL.